The 5 T cell receptor beta chains below all came from one sample that was sequenced in a study of shared clonotypes between healthy human individuals. Generated by immunoSEQ multiplex PCR, the TCRdb table keeps only in-frame clones and is missing some. The sample includes around 2,000,000 clones, just over 90% of them seen just once. The naive CD8 subset, CD45RO-negative cells positively selected for CCR7, excluded terminally differentiated effector memory CD45RA+ cells. The sample was naive CD8+ T cells from PBMCs. These receptors were collected from a man between 18 and 29 years old in good health. Some clones in this sample may be carry-over from other donors' samples.

This chain uses TRBV29-1 with TRBJ2-5; TRBD2 aligns across 8 bases. The DNA matches TRBJ2-7 better at its end, which makes the J call doubtful. Germline CDR1 SQVTM, CDR2 ANQGSEA. This CDR3 spans 13 amino acids. The CDR3 DNA is TGCAGCGTCCGAGCGGGAGTGGTCCACGAGCAGTACTTC. Protein product: CSVRAGVVHEQYF.

The chain links TRBV29-1 to TRBJ2-1; 11 bases map to TRBD2. Germline CDR1 reads SQVTM; CDR2 reads ANQGSEA. Trimming cost V 1 base and J 8 bases; bases outside gene matches: 4. There are 14 residues in the CDR3. The CDR3 DNA reads TGCAGCGTTGAAGTCCCGGGACTAGCGGATGAGCAGTTCTTC. This codes for CSVEVPGLADEQFF.

The chain is built from TRBV5-1 and TRBJ1-5; a weak D match, TRBD1 (5 bases). The CDR3 is 14 residues long. Germline CDR1 reads SGHRS; CDR2 reads YFSETQ. Between the trimmed V and J ends, which lost 4 bases and 3 bases, there was a span of 11 bases. The CDR3 region has the DNA TGCGCCAGCAGCCCGGGGGAGATCAATCAGCCCCAGCATTTT. Its protein product is CASSPGEINQPQHF.

In regard to this clone: The junction and the germline gene differ at one end; a read error may be behind it. This chain joins TRBV11-1 and TRBJ2-7; 8 bases align to TRBD2. CDR3 length equals 16 residues. Germline V gene sequence: CDR1 SGHAT, CDR2 FQDESV (reference sequence). Written as DNA, the CDR3 is TGTGCCAGTAGCTTAAAAGGAGCGGGAGCCCACTACGAGCAGTACTTC. It is translated as CASSLKGAGAHYEQYF.

The gene calls are TRBV7-9 and TRBJ2-1; D remains ambiguous. The germline V gene has CDR1 SEHNR and CDR2 FQNEAQ (reference sequence). The CDR3 covers 14 residues. V dropped 4 bases and J dropped 10 bases, with 17 bases sitting between them. CDR3 sequence (DNA): TGTGCCAGCAGCTCGTCCCTACTTGCGAACGAGCAGTTCTTC. Residues: CASSSSLLANEQFF.